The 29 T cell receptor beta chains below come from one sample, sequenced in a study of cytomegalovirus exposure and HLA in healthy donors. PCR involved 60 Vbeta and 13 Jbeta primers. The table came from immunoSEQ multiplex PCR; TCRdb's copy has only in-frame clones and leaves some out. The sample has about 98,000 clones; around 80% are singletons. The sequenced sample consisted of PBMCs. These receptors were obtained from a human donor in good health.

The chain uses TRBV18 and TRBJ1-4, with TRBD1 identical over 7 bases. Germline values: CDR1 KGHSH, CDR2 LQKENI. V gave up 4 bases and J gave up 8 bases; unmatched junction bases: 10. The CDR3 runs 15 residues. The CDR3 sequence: CASSLKQGIGEKLFF. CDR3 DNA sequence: TGTGCCAGCTCACTTAAACAGGGGATTGGGGAAAAACTGTTTTTT. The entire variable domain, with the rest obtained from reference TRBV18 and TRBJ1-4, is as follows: NAGVMQNPRHLVRRRGQEARLRCSPMKGHSHVYWYRQLPEEGLKFMVYLQKENIIDESGMPKERFSAEFPKEGPSILRIQQVVRGDSAAYFCASSLKQGIGEKLFFGSGTQLSVL.

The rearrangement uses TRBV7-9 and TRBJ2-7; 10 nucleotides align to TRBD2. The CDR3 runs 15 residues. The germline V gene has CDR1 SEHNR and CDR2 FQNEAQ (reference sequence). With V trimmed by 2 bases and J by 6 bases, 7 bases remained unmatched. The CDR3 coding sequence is TGTGCCAGCAGCTTATCGCTAGCGGGAGATTCCGAGCAGTACTTC. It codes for CASSLSLAGDSEQYF.

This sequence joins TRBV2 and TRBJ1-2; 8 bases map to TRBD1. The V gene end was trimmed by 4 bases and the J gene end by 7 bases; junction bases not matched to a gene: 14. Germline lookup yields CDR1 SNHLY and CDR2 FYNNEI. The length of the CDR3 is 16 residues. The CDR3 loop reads CASSARGRFMGSGYTF. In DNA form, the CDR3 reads TGTGCCAGCAGTGCCAGGGGGCGGTTTATGGGTAGTGGCTACACCTTC.

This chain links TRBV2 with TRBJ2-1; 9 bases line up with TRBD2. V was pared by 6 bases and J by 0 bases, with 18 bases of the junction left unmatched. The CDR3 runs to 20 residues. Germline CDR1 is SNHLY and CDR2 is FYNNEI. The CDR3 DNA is TGTGCCAGCAGCTACACAGGGTTCGAGGGACTAGCAGGCTCCTACAATGAGCAGTTCTTC. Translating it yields CASSYTGFEGLAGSYNEQFF.

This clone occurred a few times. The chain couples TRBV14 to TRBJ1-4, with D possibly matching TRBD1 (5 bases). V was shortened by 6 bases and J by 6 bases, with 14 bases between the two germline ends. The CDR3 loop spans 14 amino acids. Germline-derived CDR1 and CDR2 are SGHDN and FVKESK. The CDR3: CASSQGKGDEKLFF. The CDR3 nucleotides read TGTGCCAGCAGTCAGGGCAAAGGGGATGAAAAACTGTTTTTT.

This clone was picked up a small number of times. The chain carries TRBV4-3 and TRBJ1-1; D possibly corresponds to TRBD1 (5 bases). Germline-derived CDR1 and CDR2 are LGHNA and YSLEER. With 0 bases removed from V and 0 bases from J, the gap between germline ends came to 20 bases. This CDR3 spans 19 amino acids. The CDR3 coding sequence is TGCGCCAGCAGCCAAGATTTCGGAGGGCAGGGAGCTATGAACACTGAAGCTTTCTTT. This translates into CASSQDFGGQGAMNTEAFF.

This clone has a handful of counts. The CDR3 sequence is CASSLADRGLYNEQFF. The CDR3 DNA is TGTGCCAGCAGCTTAGCAGACAGGGGGCTCTACAATGAGCAGTTCTTC. The V and J genes are TRBV7-8 and TRBJ2-1; 10 bases agree with TRBD1. Germline V gene sequence: CDR1 SGHVS, CDR2 FQNEAQ. V shed 0 bases and J 3 bases; nucleotides not matched to a gene: 2. CDR3 length: 16 residues.

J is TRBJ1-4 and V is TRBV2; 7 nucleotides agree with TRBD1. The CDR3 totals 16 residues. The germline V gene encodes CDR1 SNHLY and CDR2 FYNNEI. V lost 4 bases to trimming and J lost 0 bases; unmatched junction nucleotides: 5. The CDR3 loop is CASSVWQGATNEKLFF. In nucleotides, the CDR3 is TGTGCCAGCAGTGTGTGGCAGGGGGCAACTAATGAAAAACTGTTTTTT.

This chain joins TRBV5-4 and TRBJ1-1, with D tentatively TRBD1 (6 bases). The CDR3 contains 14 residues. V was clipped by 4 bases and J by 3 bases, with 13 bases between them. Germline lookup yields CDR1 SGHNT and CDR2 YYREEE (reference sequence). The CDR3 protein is CASSPGQWDTEAFF. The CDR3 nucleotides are TGTGCCAGCAGCCCCGGACAGTGGGACACTGAAGCTTTCTTT.

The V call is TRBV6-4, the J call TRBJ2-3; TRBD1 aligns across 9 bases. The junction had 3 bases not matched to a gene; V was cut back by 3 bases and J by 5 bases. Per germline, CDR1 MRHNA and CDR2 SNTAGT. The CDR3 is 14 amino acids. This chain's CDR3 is CASSEQGARDTQYF. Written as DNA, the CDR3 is TGTGCCAGCAGTGAACAGGGGGCGCGAGATACGCAGTATTTT.

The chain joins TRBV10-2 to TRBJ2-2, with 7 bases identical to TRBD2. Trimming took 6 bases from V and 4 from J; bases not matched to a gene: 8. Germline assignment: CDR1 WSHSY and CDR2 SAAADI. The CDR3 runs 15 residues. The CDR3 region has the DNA TGCGCCAGCAGCCTGAGCGGGAAGGGCACCGGGGAGCTGTTTTTT. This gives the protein CASSLSGKGTGELFF.

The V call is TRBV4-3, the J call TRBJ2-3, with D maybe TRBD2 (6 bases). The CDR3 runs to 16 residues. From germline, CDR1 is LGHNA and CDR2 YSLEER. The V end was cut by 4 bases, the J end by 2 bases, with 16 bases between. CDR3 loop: CASSPLASGSTDTQYF. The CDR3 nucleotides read TGCGCCAGCAGCCCACTAGCTTCGGGGTCCACAGATACGCAGTATTTT.

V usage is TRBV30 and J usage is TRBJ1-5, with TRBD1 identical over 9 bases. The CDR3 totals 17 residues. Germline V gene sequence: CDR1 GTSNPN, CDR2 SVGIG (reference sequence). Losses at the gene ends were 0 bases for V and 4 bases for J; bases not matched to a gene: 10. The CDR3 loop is CAWSVSDRTGVNQPQHF. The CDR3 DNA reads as TGTGCCTGGAGTGTAAGTGATCGGACAGGGGTTAATCAGCCCCAGCATTTT.

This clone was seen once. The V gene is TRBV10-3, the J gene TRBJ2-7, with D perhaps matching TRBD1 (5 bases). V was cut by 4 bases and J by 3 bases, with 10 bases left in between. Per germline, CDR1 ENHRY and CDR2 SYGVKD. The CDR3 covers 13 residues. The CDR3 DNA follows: TGTGCCATCAGTGGGCTACAGGACTACGAGCAGTACTTC. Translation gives CAISGLQDYEQYF.

The CDR3 region is CASSDSMGGTGELFF. DNA for the CDR3: TGTGCCAGCAGTGACTCGATGGGGGGGACCGGGGAGCTGTTTTTT. The V gene is TRBV6-4, the J gene TRBJ2-2, with 7 positions matching TRBD2. Germline V lookup: CDR1 MRHNA, CDR2 SNTAGT. Trimming removed 0 bases from V and 5 bases from J; junction bases left unmatched: 3. The CDR3 has 15 amino acids.

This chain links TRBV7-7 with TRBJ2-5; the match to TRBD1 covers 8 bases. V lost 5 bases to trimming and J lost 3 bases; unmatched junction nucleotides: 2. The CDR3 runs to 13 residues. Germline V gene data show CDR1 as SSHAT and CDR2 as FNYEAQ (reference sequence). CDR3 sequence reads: CASSLDREETQYF. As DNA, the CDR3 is TGTGCCAGCAGCCTGGACAGGGAAGAGACCCAGTACTTC. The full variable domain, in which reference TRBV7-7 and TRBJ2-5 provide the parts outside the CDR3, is GAGVSQSPRYKVTKRGQDVTLRCDPISSHATLYWYQQALGQGPEFLTYFNYEAQPDKSGLPSDRFSAERPEGSISTLTIQRTEQRDSAMYRCASSLDREETQYFGPGTRLLVL.

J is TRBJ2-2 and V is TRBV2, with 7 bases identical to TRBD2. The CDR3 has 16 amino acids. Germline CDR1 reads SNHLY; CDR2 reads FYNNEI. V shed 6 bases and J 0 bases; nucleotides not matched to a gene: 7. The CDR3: CASRVSLAANTGELFF. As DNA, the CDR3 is TGTGCCAGCAGAGTGAGTCTAGCGGCGAACACCGGGGAGCTGTTTTTT.

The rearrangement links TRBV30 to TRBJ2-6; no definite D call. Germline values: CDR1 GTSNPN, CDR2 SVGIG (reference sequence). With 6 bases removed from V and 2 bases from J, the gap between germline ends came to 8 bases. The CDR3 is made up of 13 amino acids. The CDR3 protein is CACGRAGANVLTF. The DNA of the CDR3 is TGTGCCTGCGGCCGGGCTGGGGCCAACGTCCTGACTTTC.

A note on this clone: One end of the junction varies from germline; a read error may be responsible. The CDR3 protein is CSSSYSNSPLHF. The CDR3, as DNA: TGTTCCAGCAGCTACTCTAATTCACCCCTCCACTTT. The chain is built from TRBV7-9 and TRBJ1-6, with D unresolved. Germline V gene sequence: CDR1 SEHNR, CDR2 FQNEAQ (reference sequence). The CDR3 extends over 12 amino acids.

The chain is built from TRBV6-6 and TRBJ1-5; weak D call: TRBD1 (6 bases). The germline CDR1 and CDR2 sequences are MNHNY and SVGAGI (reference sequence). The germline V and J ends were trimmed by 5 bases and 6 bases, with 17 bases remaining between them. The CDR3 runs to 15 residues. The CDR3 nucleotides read TGTGCCAGCAGTGAGCGCAGGGGTACGAGTCAGCCCCAGCATTTT. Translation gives CASSERRGTSQPQHF.

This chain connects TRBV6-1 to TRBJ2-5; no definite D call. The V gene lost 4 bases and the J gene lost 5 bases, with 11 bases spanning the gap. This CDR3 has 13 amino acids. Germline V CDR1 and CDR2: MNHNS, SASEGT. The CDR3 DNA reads TGTGCCAGCAGTGCGCTGTGGGCTGAGACCCAGTACTTC. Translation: CASSALWAETQYF.

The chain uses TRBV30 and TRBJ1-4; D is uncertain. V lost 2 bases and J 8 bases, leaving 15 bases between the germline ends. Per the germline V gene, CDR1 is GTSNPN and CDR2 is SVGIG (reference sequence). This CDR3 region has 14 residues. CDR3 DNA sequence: TGTGCCTGGAGTCCTTATACGGGAAGGGAAAAACTGTTTTTT. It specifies CAWSPYTGREKLFF.

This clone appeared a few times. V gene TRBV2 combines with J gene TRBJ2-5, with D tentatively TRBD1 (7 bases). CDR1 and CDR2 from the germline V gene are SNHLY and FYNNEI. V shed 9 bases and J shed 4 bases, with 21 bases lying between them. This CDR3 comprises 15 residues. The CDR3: CASGFTGQEGETQYF. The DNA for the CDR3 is TGTGCCAGTGGGTTTACTGGACAGGAGGGAGAGACCCAGTACTTC.

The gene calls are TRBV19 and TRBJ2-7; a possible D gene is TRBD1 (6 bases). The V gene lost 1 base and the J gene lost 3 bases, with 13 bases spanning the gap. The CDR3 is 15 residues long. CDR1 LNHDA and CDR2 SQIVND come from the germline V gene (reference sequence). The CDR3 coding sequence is TGTGCCAGTAGTATAGTTTGGGACAAATACTACGAGCAGTACTTC. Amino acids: CASSIVWDKYYEQYF.

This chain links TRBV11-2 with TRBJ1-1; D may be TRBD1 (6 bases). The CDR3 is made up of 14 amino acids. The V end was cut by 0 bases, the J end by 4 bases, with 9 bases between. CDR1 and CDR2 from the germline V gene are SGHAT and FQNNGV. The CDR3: CASSLDGGATEAFF. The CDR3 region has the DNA TGTGCCAGCAGCTTAGATGGGGGGGCCACTGAAGCTTTCTTT.

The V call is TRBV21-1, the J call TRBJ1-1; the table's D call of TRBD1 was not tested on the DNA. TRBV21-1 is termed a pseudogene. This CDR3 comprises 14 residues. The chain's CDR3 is CASSRYDRVGEAFF. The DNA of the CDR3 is TGTGCCAGCAGCCGATACGACAGGGTAGGTGAAGCTTTCTTT.

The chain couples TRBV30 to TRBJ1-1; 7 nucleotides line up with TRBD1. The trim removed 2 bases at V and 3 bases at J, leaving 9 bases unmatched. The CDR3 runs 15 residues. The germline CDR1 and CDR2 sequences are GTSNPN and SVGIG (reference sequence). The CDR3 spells CAWSRMDRRDTEAFF. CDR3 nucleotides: TGTGCCTGGAGTAGAATGGACAGGAGGGACACTGAAGCTTTCTTT.

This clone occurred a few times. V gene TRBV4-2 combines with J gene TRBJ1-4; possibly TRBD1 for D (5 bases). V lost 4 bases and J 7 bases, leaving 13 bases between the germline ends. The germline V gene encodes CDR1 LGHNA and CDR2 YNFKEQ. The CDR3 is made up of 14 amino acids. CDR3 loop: CASSPERGIEKLFF. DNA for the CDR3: TGTGCCAGCAGCCCGGAGCGGGGCATTGAAAAACTGTTTTTT.

CDR3: CASSEGGFTEAFF. The CDR3 region has the DNA TGTGCCAGCAGCGAGGGGGGGTTCACTGAAGCTTTCTTT. The V gene is TRBV6-1, the J gene TRBJ1-1; D might be TRBD1 (6 bases). CDR3 length equals 13 residues. Trimming left V 6 bases short and J 4 bases short, with 12 bases between. Per germline, CDR1 MNHNS and CDR2 SASEGT.